This T cell receptor beta chain was captured in a study of vaccination and CD4 T cells after COVID-19. Sequenced with the Oncomine TCR Beta short-read assay was DNA taken from cultured CD4+ T cells. One entry per CDR3 protein, called by TCRdb with MiXCR from the PCR reads. This table has about 10,000 distinct CDR3 sequences, under 75% appearing once. The treatment was: roughly 11-day PBMC culture with coronavirus spike peptide pools or control peptides (ViraFEST assay). A remark on this clonotype: Antigen: not known.

This CDR3 has 12 residues. Trimming stripped 3 bases from V and 5 bases from J, with 9 bases between. Germline-derived CDR1 and CDR2 are SGHRS and YFSETQ. The clonotype was recovered from a human donor who had recovered from COVID-19. The V and J genes are TRBV5-1 and TRBJ2-7; D gene ambiguous. Sequencing used CD4+ T cells from blood, cultured in vitro. The CDR3 region has the DNA TGCGCCAGCAGCTCCCTACTGGACGAGCAGTACTTC. Translating gives CASSSLLDEQYF.